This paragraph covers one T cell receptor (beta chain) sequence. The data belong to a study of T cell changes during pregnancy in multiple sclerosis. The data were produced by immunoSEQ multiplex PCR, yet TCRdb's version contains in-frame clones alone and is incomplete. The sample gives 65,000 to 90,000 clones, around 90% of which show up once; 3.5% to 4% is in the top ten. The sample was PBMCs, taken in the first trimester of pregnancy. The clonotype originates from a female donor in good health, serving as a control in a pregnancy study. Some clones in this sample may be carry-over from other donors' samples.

The CDR3 DNA reads as TGCGCCAGCAGCTTGGGGGGCGGACTAGTGGAATTTGATACGCAGTATTTT. It translates to CASSLGGGLVEFDTQYF. J is TRBJ2-3 and V is TRBV5-1; 7 bases match TRBD2. V gave up 0 bases and J gave up 6 bases; unmatched junction bases: 13. The length of the CDR3 is 17 residues. The germline V gene has CDR1 SGHRS and CDR2 YFSETQ.